This T cell receptor beta chain was sequenced in a study of cytomegalovirus exposure and HLA in healthy donors. The CDR3 is made up of 14 amino acids. V shed 3 bases and J 4 bases; nucleotides not matched to a gene: 3. Germline CDR1 and CDR2: SQVTM and ANQGSEA. Donors counted as nominally healthy when sampled, yet unrecorded immune exposures were likely. A multiplex PCR was run with 60 Vbeta primers and 13 Jbeta primers. The assay was immunoSEQ multiplex PCR, and TCRdb's table has in-frame clones only and misses some. In the table there are 90,000 to 130,000 clones, around four fifths of which are singletons.

Sequencing used PBMCs. The rearrangement joins TRBV29-1 to TRBJ1-1; 12 nucleotides agree with TRBD1. This sequence was found in a man in his thirties or forties in good health and CMV-seropositive. CDR3 amino acids: CSVEGDRGRTEAFF. The CDR3, as DNA: TGCAGCGTTGAGGGGGACAGGGGGCGCACTGAAGCTTTCTTT.